One and the same sample provided the 25 T cell receptor beta chains below, sequenced in a study of CD8+CD57+ T cells in acquired aplastic anemia (dated by TCRdb to the late 2010s). The patients picked for sequencing were ones in whom flow cytometry had shown an expansion of CD8+CD57+ cells. The reads were generated on an Illumina HiSeq 2000. Genomic DNA served as template for TCR beta VDJ combination and CDR3 sequence profiling. Using fastp at Q25 and MiXCR, TCRdb reprocessed the public reads and kept productive beta chains. Here each entry gathers all rows of one CDR3 protein and keeps the most common genes and DNA. Recorded for this sample are roughly 150,000 distinct CDR3 sequences; 40% to 50% of them occurred a single time. Of the sample, approximately 3% falls within the top ten clones. Material: sorted CD4+, CD8+, or CD8+CD57+ T cells (not recorded which) from PBMCs. The source is a human donor with aplastic anemia.

The CDR3 loop reads CASSPILAGSAEQYF. CDR3 DNA sequence: TGTGCCAGCAGCCCCATCCTAGCGGGATCCGCCGAGCAGTACTTC. The gene calls are TRBV2 and TRBJ2-7; 9 bases fit TRBD2. Per the germline V gene, CDR1 is SNHLY and CDR2 is FYNNEI. The V segment lost 6 bases and the J segment 6 bases; nucleotides outside the gene matches: 12. This CDR3 is 15 amino acids long.

The chain uses TRBV10-3 and TRBJ2-7; 7 bases fit TRBD2. Germline trimming cut 6 bases from V and 6 bases from J; bases unmatched to any gene: 14. There are 15 residues in the CDR3. CDR1 and CDR2 (germline): ENHRY, SYGVKD. Here the CDR3 reads CAISAVGGSSGEQYF. CDR3 DNA sequence: TGTGCCATCAGCGCAGTTGGCGGGAGCTCGGGCGAGCAGTACTTC.

This chain uses TRBV9 with TRBJ2-7; 7 bases agree with TRBD1. The germline CDR1 and CDR2 sequences are SGDLS and YYNGEE. Trimming at V came to 1 base and at J to 4 bases, leaving 5 bases not matched to a gene. The CDR3 length is 14 residues. In nucleotides, the CDR3 is TGTGCCAGCAGCGTAACCTTGGGACAGTACGAGCAGTACTTC. It translates to CASSVTLGQYEQYF.

This clonotype was detected ten times or more. The genes are TRBV12-3 or TRBV12-4 and TRBJ1-1, with D hard to call. This CDR3 region has 14 residues. V lost 3 bases, J lost 1 base, and 9 bases lay in between. The CDR3 region is CASSFSVSNTEAFF. In DNA, the CDR3 is TGTGCCAGCAGTTTCAGCGTCTCGAACACTGAAGCTTTCTTT.

V gene TRBV27 combines with J gene TRBJ1-1; 8 nucleotides align to TRBD1. Trimming cost V 0 bases and J 5 bases; bases outside gene matches: 14. Germline CDR1 is MNHEY and CDR2 is SMNVEV (reference sequence). The CDR3 is 18 amino acids. CDR3 loop: CASSLSRARGRGRTEAFF. CDR3 DNA: TGTGCCAGCAGTTTATCGAGGGCCAGGGGGCGAGGGAGAACTGAAGCTTTCTTT.

This clonotype has at least ten counts. The chain carries TRBV30 and TRBJ2-7, with a weak D call TRBD2 (5 bases). V was clipped by 0 bases and J by 3 bases, with 6 bases between them. CDR1 is GTSNPN, CDR2 SVGIG, per germline (reference sequence). This CDR3 contains 12 residues. The CDR3 DNA sequence: TGTGCCTGGAGTGTTCGGGACTACGAGCAGTACTTC. Translated, it gives CAWSVRDYEQYF.

The rearrangement links TRBV7-8 to TRBJ2-3, with D unclear. V lost 3 bases, J lost 1 base, and 5 bases lay in between. Germline loops: CDR1 SGHVS, CDR2 FQNEAQ. The CDR3 consists of 13 residues. The DNA of the CDR3 is TGTGCCAGCAGCTTTGAGGGCACAGATACGCAGTATTTT. It codes for CASSFEGTDTQYF.

The V gene is TRBV29-1, the J gene TRBJ2-5, with 10 bases fitting TRBD1. There are 14 residues in the CDR3. The ends lost 7 bases at V and 5 bases at J; junction bases unmatched: 10. The germline V gene has CDR1 SQVTM and CDR2 ANQGSEA. In DNA form, the CDR3 reads TGCAGCGCTAGGGACAGGGGCCTTAGGGAGACCCAGTACTTC. Translating it yields CSARDRGLRETQYF.

The chain joins TRBV11-2 to TRBJ2-3, with 10 bases matching TRBD1. V was clipped by 3 bases and J by 5 bases; unmatched bases: 5. The CDR3 totals 15 residues. The germline CDR1 and CDR2 sequences are SGHAT and FQNNGV. The CDR3 here is CASSLRDRGGDTQYF. The CDR3 nucleotides read TGTGCCAGCAGCTTGAGGGACAGGGGAGGAGATACGCAGTATTTT.

This clonotype was recorded many times. The chain recombines TRBV6-6 with TRBJ2-5; D not resolved. Trimming took off 6 bases at V and 4 bases at J, with 15 bases between the two ends. Germline CDR1 MNHNY, CDR2 SVGAGI (reference sequence). This CDR3 comprises 14 residues. The CDR3 DNA sequence: TGTGCCAGCAGATCGCGGCGGTCGGGAGAGACCCAGTACTTC. Translated: CASRSRRSGETQYF.

This chain connects TRBV7-9 to TRBJ1-1; no reliable D call. This CDR3 has 11 amino acids. Germline CDR1 reads SEHNR; CDR2 reads FQNEAQ (reference sequence). V lost 4 bases and J 5 bases, leaving 5 bases between the germline ends. The CDR3: CASSSSTEAFF. CDR3 DNA: TGTGCCAGCAGCTCTAGTACTGAAGCTTTCTTT.

The V gene is TRBV7-6, the J gene TRBJ2-7; 12 bases are shared with TRBD2. The germline gives CDR1 SGHVS, CDR2 FNYEAQ. The V segment lost 3 bases and the J segment 2 bases; nucleotides outside the gene matches: 2. CDR3 size: 15 residues. DNA for the CDR3: TGTGCCAGCAGCTTCGGACTAGCGGGGACCTACGAGCAGTACTTC. Residues: CASSFGLAGTYEQYF.

This chain connects TRBV20-1 to TRBJ2-3, with 11 bases fitting TRBD2. The CDR3 sequence is 16 residues long. Germline V gene data show CDR1 as DFQATT and CDR2 as SNEGSKA (reference sequence). Unmatched junction bases numbered 10, after V lost 0 bases and J lost 8 bases. For the CDR3, the DNA is TGCAGTGCTAGAGATTCGACTAGCGGGGTCTCGGGTACGCAGTATTTT. The encoded protein is CSARDSTSGVSGTQYF.

CDR3 sequence (DNA): TGTGCCAGCAGCACGGGACAGGGGGGTTCACCCCTCCACTTT. Its translation: CASSTGQGGSPLHF. The J gene is TRBJ1-6, the V gene TRBV7-3; 11 bases align to TRBD1. The CDR3 is 14 residues long. CDR1 is SGHTA, CDR2 FQGTGA, per germline. Trimming took 5 bases from V and 9 from J; bases not matched to a gene: 3.

This clonotype was detected many times. The rearrangement links TRBV24-1 to TRBJ1-4; weak D call: TRBD1 (5 bases). The CDR3 runs to 15 residues. Per the germline V gene, CDR1 is KGHDR and CDR2 is SFDVKD. The V and J ends lost 4 bases and 1 base respectively, with 9 bases between them. Here the CDR3 DNA reads TGTGCCACCAGTGACCCGGGGGGAACTAATGAAAAACTGTTTTTT. This encodes CATSDPGGTNEKLFF.

J is TRBJ2-3 and V is TRBV5-1, with TRBD1 identical over 9 bases. V was clipped by 4 bases and J by 2 bases; unmatched bases: 5. Germline V gene sequence: CDR1 SGHRS, CDR2 YFSETQ. The CDR3 consists of 15 residues. CDR3 protein: CASSRGQGITDTQYF. For the CDR3, the DNA is TGCGCCAGCAGCCGAGGACAGGGGATCACAGATACGCAGTATTTT.

As for this clonotype: The junction differs from germline at one of its ends, possibly a read error. J is TRBJ2-3 and V is TRBV27; D is uncertain. This CDR3 contains 17 residues. Germline CDR1 is MNHEY and CDR2 is SMNVEV (reference sequence). The CDR3 coding sequence is TGCGCCAGCAGTTTATCCGCCGGTACGGTCCTCACAGATACGCAGTATTTT. It translates to CASSLSAGTVLTDTQYF.

The gene calls are TRBV19 and TRBJ2-7, with 7 nucleotides matching TRBD1. Germline V gene data show CDR1 as LNHDA and CDR2 as SQIVND (reference sequence). V lost 2 bases to trimming and J lost 0 bases; unmatched junction nucleotides: 4. The CDR3 runs to 15 residues. In DNA form, the CDR3 reads TGTGCCAGTAGTATAATGGGACAGACCTCCTACGAGCAGTACTTC. It translates to CASSIMGQTSYEQYF. The full variable domain, its missing parts supplied by reference TRBV19 and TRBJ2-7, is DGGITQSPKYLFRKEGQNVTLSCEQNLNHDAMYWYRQDPGQGLRLIYYSQIVNDFQKGDIAEGYSVSREKKESFPLTVTSAQKNPTAFYLCASSIMGQTSYEQYFGPGTRLTVT.

This clonotype was counted at least ten times. The V and J genes are TRBV25-1 and TRBJ2-1; D is unresolved. Per the germline V gene, CDR1 is MGHDK and CDR2 is SYGVNS. The ends were cut back, 6 bases at V and 9 bases at J, with 15 bases in the middle. There are 13 residues in the CDR3. CDR3 sequence: CASSLTGGSEQFF. The CDR3 DNA reads TGTGCCAGCAGCCTGACTGGTGGGTCTGAGCAGTTCTTC.

This clonotype was counted at least ten times. The CDR3 DNA follows: TGCGCCAGCAGCTTGGAAGGGGGTAGCAATCAGCCCCAGCATTTT. This sequence encodes CASSLEGGSNQPQHF. The J gene is TRBJ1-5, the V gene TRBV5-1, with D perhaps TRBD1 (6 bases). Germline V gene lookup returns CDR1 SGHRS and CDR2 YFSETQ. Trimming took off 0 bases at V and 0 bases at J, with 7 bases between the two ends. This CDR3 region has 15 residues.

This clonotype was observed at least ten times. The gene calls are TRBV12-3 or TRBV12-4 and TRBJ1-1; possible D gene TRBD1, 5 bases. V gave up 3 bases and J gave up 2 bases, with 13 bases separating them. The CDR3 consists of 15 residues. CDR3 region: CASSFMGVGNTEAFF. The CDR3 DNA is TGTGCCAGCAGTTTCATGGGGGTGGGAAACACTGAAGCTTTCTTT.

The V and J genes are TRBV19 and TRBJ2-3, with TRBD1 matching 11 bases. Germline CDR1 reads LNHDA; CDR2 reads SQIVND (reference sequence). The CDR3 length is 15 residues. Trimming cost V 6 bases and J 7 bases; bases outside gene matches: 9. Here the CDR3 reads CASRHRDRGSNTQYF. For the CDR3, the DNA is TGTGCCAGTAGACATAGGGACAGGGGGTCAAATACGCAGTATTTT.

This clonotype was seen many times. The V gene is TRBV9, the J gene TRBJ2-7, with a tentative D call TRBD1 (5 bases). This CDR3 has 12 amino acids. Between the trimmed V and J ends, which lost 5 bases and 3 bases, there was a span of 9 bases. Germline V gene lookup returns CDR1 SGDLS and CDR2 YYNGEE. In nucleotides, the CDR3 is TGTGCCAGCAGTCCAGACAGCTACGAGCAGTACTTC. It encodes CASSPDSYEQYF.

The chain carries TRBV10-2 and TRBJ2-3, with 8 bases that match TRBD2. Trimming cost V 6 bases and J 1 base; bases outside gene matches: 15. This CDR3 spans 18 amino acids. Germline V gene sequence: CDR1 WSHSY, CDR2 SAAADI. The CDR3 DNA reads TGCGCCAGCAGGGGACGACGGGCGGCGGGGGGCCGCACAGATACGCAGTATTTT. It codes for CASRGRRAAGGRTDTQYF.

This clonotype has at least ten counts. The gene calls are TRBV7-9 and TRBJ2-7, with D uncertain. Germline CDR1 SEHNR, CDR2 FQNEAQ (reference sequence). The length of the CDR3 is 14 residues. V was shortened by 5 bases and J by 6 bases, with 17 bases between the two germline ends. The CDR3 nucleotides are TGTGCCAGCAGCCAGTGGGCCTCGGAGTCCGAGCAGTACTTC. This translates into CASSQWASESEQYF. Filled out from reference TRBV7-9 and TRBJ2-7, the complete variable domain reads DTGVSQNPRHKITKRGQNVTFRCDPISEHNRLYWYRQTLGQGPEFLTYFQNEAQLEKSRLLSDRFSAERPKGSFSTLEIQRTEQGDSAMYLCASSQWASESEQYFGPGTRLTVT.